These 25 T cell receptor beta chains originate from one sample sequenced in a study of breast tumors, draining lymph nodes, adjacent tissues. Via MiXCR, TCRdb re-called the multiplex PCR reads, giving one row per CDR3 protein. The data contain more than 20,000 distinct CDR3 sequences, 50% of them singletons. Sequencing was performed on breast tumor tissue. Every receptor here comes from a female donor with breast cancer. Some clones in this sample may be carry-over from other donors' samples.

In its sample, this clonotype was seen a few times. V gene TRBV20-1 combines with J gene TRBJ1-1, with D possibly matching TRBD1 (5 bases). Germline V gene sequence: CDR1 DFQATT, CDR2 SNEGSKA (reference sequence). V lost 5 bases, J lost 0 bases, and 10 bases lay in between. The CDR3 is made up of 13 amino acids. CDR3 nucleotide sequence: TGCAGTGCTGGGGGGGGGATGAACACTGAAGCTTTCTTT. This codes for CSAGGGMNTEAFF.

CDR3 region: CSALSGTSGSTDTQYF. The CDR3 bases are TGCAGTGCCCTATCCGGGACTAGCGGGAGCACAGATACGCAGTATTTT. The V gene is TRBV20-1, the J gene TRBJ2-3; the match to TRBD2 covers 12 bases. Germline V gives CDR1 DFQATT, CDR2 SNEGSKA (reference sequence). The V gene end was trimmed by 6 bases and the J gene end by 0 bases; junction bases not matched to a gene: 7. The CDR3 contains 16 residues.

This clonotype was seen a handful of times. The chain couples TRBV29-1 to TRBJ2-7; possibly TRBD1 or TRBD2 for D (5 bases each). V lost 6 bases to trimming and J lost 1 base, with 7 bases between them. This CDR3 contains 11 residues. The germline CDR1 and CDR2 sequences are SQVTM and ANQGSEA. The CDR3 sequence: CSVEGSYEQYF. CDR3 nucleotides: TGCAGCGTAGAGGGGTCCTACGAGCAGTACTTC.

Turning to this clonotype: This CDR3 fails to terminate in the conserved phenylalanine or tryptophan, so it likely reflects a read error. V is TRBV11-3 and J is TRBJ2-3; TRBD1 aligns across 12 bases. Germline CDR1 SGHNT, CDR2 YENEEA. The CDR3 loop spans 16 amino acids. After removal of 5 bases from V and 6 bases from J, the junction contained 9 bases not matched to a gene. The CDR3 bases are TGTGCCAGCAGCCTCGGACGGGACAGGGGGCCTGATACGCAGTATCTT. This sequence encodes CASSLGRDRGPDTQYL.

The gene calls are TRBV7-3 and TRBJ2-3, with a weak D call TRBD2 (6 bases). The CDR3 extends over 15 amino acids. Looked up from germline, CDR1 is SGHTA and CDR2 is FQGTGA. Trimming cost V 2 bases and J 3 bases, with 12 bases left between them. Here the CDR3 DNA reads TGTGCCAGCAGCTTAGGAGGGTTGTGGACAGATACGCAGTATTTT. Protein: CASSLGGLWTDTQYF.

In the case of this clonotype: The missing conserved phenylalanine or tryptophan at the end of this CDR3 makes a read error likely. The CDR3 nucleotides read TGTGCCAGCAGCTTCGGCGGCTCTGGAAACACCATATATCTT. Residues: CASSFGGSGNTIYL. The chain uses TRBV7-9 and TRBJ1-3; no definite D call. Per germline, CDR1 SEHNR and CDR2 FQNEAQ (reference sequence). V was pared by 3 bases and J by 0 bases, with 6 bases between. The length of the CDR3 is 14 residues.

This clonotype was seen ten or more times. The V and J genes are TRBV6-6 and TRBJ1-5; 12 bases are shared with TRBD1. CDR3 length: 18 residues. Germline V CDR1 and CDR2: MNHNY, SVGAGI (reference sequence). Losses at the gene ends were 6 bases for V and 3 bases for J; bases not matched to a gene: 12. This CDR3 is CASRPPGTGGFDNQPQHF. CDR3 DNA sequence: TGTGCCAGCAGGCCACCGGGGACAGGGGGCTTCGACAATCAGCCCCAGCATTTT.

In its sample, this clonotype was seen once. J is TRBJ1-2 and V is TRBV2; D is undetermined. Germline V gene lookup returns CDR1 SNHLY and CDR2 FYNNEI. The ends were cut back, 6 bases at V and 5 bases at J, with 13 bases in the middle. The CDR3 loop spans 13 amino acids. CDR3 in amino acids: CASRLDLPYGYTF. DNA for the CDR3: TGTGCCAGCAGGTTGGACTTACCTTATGGCTACACCTTC.

The table lists this clonotype with many counts. This chain connects TRBV4-3 to TRBJ2-7; the D gene could be TRBD1 or TRBD2 (5 bases each). In germline, CDR1 is LGHNA, CDR2 YSLEER. V lost 0 bases, J lost 6 bases, and 9 bases lay in between. The CDR3 has 13 amino acids. The CDR3 coding sequence is TGCGCCAGCAGCCAAGATTCGGGGCGCGAGCAGTACTTC. Encoded protein: CASSQDSGREQYF.

In its sample, this clonotype was seen once. The genes are TRBV12-3 or TRBV12-4 and TRBJ1-4, with D possibly being TRBD1 (5 bases). The CDR3 sequence is 14 residues long. Trimming took off 3 bases at V and 9 bases at J, with 14 bases between the two ends. CDR3 loop: CASSFGTGFQKLFF. CDR3 bases: TGTGCCAGCAGTTTTGGGACGGGGTTTCAAAAACTGTTTTTT.

At least ten counts were recorded for this clonotype. The CDR3 region has the DNA TGTGCCACCAGCAGAGGCCCCCCCGGGACAGGGACGTTCAGGTCAGAGACCCAGTACTTC. It is translated as CATSRGPPGTGTFRSETQYF. The genes are TRBV15 and TRBJ2-5, with 9 bases aligning to TRBD1. Trimming removed 1 base from V and 4 bases from J; junction bases left unmatched: 19. This CDR3 is built from 20 residues. CDR1 and CDR2 from the germline V gene are LNHNV and YYDKDF (reference sequence). Full variable domain (rest looked up from reference TRBV15 and TRBJ2-5): DAMVIQNPRYQVTQFGKPVTLSCSQTLNHNVMYWYQQKSSQAPKLLFHYYDKDFNNEADTPDNFQSRRPNTSFCFLDIRSPGLGDTAMYLCATSRGPPGTGTFRSETQYFGPGTRLLVL.

By proportion, this clonotype is medium-sized (0.01 to 0.1%). The V and J genes are TRBV11-3 and TRBJ2-3; maybe TRBD2 (5 bases). The germline V gene encodes CDR1 SGHNT and CDR2 YENEEA. The CDR3 covers 15 residues. V was pared by 0 bases and J by 4 bases, with 11 bases between. The DNA of the CDR3 is TGTGCCAGCAGCTTAGATCGGCTAGCCTCAGATACGCAGTATTTT. Protein product: CASSLDRLASDTQYF.

In its sample, this clonotype was seen many times. The V and J genes are TRBV29-1 and TRBJ2-2; D could derive from TRBD1 or TRBD2 (5 bases each). V lost 5 bases and J 6 bases, leaving 16 bases between the germline ends. CDR3 size: 14 residues. The germline V gene encodes CDR1 SQVTM and CDR2 ANQGSEA. The CDR3 region is CSVFSRGSAGELFF. CDR3 bases: TGCAGCGTTTTCTCGAGGGGTTCGGCCGGGGAGCTGTTTTTT.

In its sample, this clonotype was seen many times. This clone may be a read error of a much larger clone one base away. This chain links TRBV6-2 or TRBV6-3 with TRBJ2-3, with unresolved D. The CDR3 runs to 11 residues. The V gene's germline CDR1 is MNHEY and CDR2 SVGEGT. Trimming removed 5 bases from V and 2 bases from J, with 2 bases in between. The CDR3 nucleotides are TGTGCCAGCAGTCACACAGATACGCAGTATTTT. Protein: CASSHTDTQYF.

Judged by abundance, this clonotype is medium-sized (0.01 to 0.1%). V usage is TRBV20-1 and J usage is TRBJ2-7; D unresolved. V was shortened by 0 bases and J by 5 bases, with 8 bases between the two germline ends. The CDR3 loop spans 12 amino acids. Germline CDR1 is DFQATT and CDR2 is SNEGSKA (reference sequence). CDR3 loop: CSAREAENEQYF. CDR3 bases: TGCAGTGCTAGAGAGGCTGAAAACGAGCAGTACTTC.

In its sample, this clonotype ranks as medium-sized. The chain employs TRBV20-1 and TRBJ2-1; D remains ambiguous. The germline gives CDR1 DFQATT, CDR2 SNEGSKA (reference sequence). This CDR3 is 12 amino acids long. Trimming took off 1 base at V and 8 bases at J, with 9 bases between the two ends. The CDR3 nucleotides read TGCAGTGCTAGAGGGAGCCTCTATGAGCAGTTCTTC. This gives the protein CSARGSLYEQFF.

The table lists this clonotype with many counts. A clone one base away is much larger, so this may be a read error. This chain uses TRBV6-4 with TRBJ2-1; D may be TRBD2 (5 bases). The CDR3 spans 16 residues. Germline V gene data show CDR1 as MRHNA and CDR2 as SNTAGT. Deletions cut 5 bases from V and 0 bases from J, with 14 bases between. CDR3 DNA: TGTGCCAGCAGTCACACCCAAGGGAGCTCCTACAATGAGCAGTTCTTC. Encoded protein: CASSHTQGSSYNEQFF.

This clonotype was observed many times. The chain recombines TRBV30 with TRBJ1-2; D is unclear. The CDR3 contains 14 residues. Between the trimmed V and J ends, which lost 2 bases and 11 bases, there was a span of 21 bases. The germline V gene encodes CDR1 GTSNPN and CDR2 SVGIG (reference sequence). DNA for the CDR3: TGTGCCTGGAGTCCCCTCTCAAGGTCAGGCGGATACACCTTC. Protein sequence: CAWSPLSRSGGYTF. Together with reference TRBV30 and TRBJ1-2, the CDR3 gives the full variable domain: SQTIHQWPATLVQPVGSPLSLECTVEGTSNPNLYWYRQAAGRGLQLLFYSVGIGQISSEVPQNLSASRPQDRQFILSSKKLLLSDSGFYLCAWSPLSRSGGYTFGSGTRLTVV.

The table lists this clonotype with many counts. This sequence may be a read error, since a much larger clone differs from it by one base. The gene calls are TRBV20-1 and TRBJ2-7; 10 bases are shared with TRBD2. V gave up 6 bases and J gave up 6 bases; unmatched junction bases: 11. Germline CDR1 reads DFQATT; CDR2 reads SNEGSKA (reference sequence). The CDR3 extends over 14 amino acids. CDR3 amino acids: CSALASGRDSEQYF. CDR3 nucleotide sequence: TGCAGTGCCCTTGCGAGCGGGAGGGACTCCGAGCAGTACTTC.

Note on this clonotype: This CDR3 fails to terminate in the conserved phenylalanine or tryptophan, so it likely reflects a read error. This rearrangement joins TRBV3-1 to TRBJ2-1; TRBD1 matches 8 bases. The CDR3 spans 14 residues. Germline assignment: CDR1 LGHDT and CDR2 YNNKEL (reference sequence). The V and J ends lost 4 bases and 8 bases, in that order; junction bases with no gene match: 7. This chain's CDR3 is CASSPGQEIYEQFL. CDR3 nucleotides: TGTGCCAGCAGCCCGGGACAGGAGATTTATGAGCAGTTCCTC.

The genes are TRBV12-3 or TRBV12-4 and TRBJ2-3; D ambiguous. Trimming removed 8 bases at V and 2 bases at J, with 5 bases between. The CDR3 is 11 amino acids. The CDR3 region has the DNA TGTGCCAGCCTCTACACAGATACGCAGTATTTT. Encoded protein: CASLYTDTQYF.

This clonotype was seen repeatedly, ten times or more. The chain employs TRBV19 and TRBJ1-5, with TRBD1 matching 8 bases. After removal of 1 base from V and 5 bases from J, the junction contained 4 bases not matched to a gene. Germline V lookup: CDR1 LNHDA, CDR2 SQIVND (reference sequence). This CDR3 contains 15 residues. CDR3 bases: TGTGCCAGTAGTATAGCGACAGGGGCCCATCAGCCCCAGCATTTT. Amino acids: CASSIATGAHQPQHF.

This clonotype was picked up many times. V is TRBV9 and J is TRBJ1-3, with 8 nucleotides matching TRBD1. The CDR3 has 15 residues. After removal of 1 base from V and 5 bases from J, the junction contained 5 bases not matched to a gene. Germline V gene lookup returns CDR1 SGDLS and CDR2 YYNGEE. The CDR3 DNA reads TGTGCCAGCAGCGTACTAACAGGGGGACGAAACACCATATATTTT. Its protein is CASSVLTGGRNTIYF.

With respect to this clonotype: A much bigger clone sits one base away, suggesting this may be a read error. V gene TRBV6-5 combines with J gene TRBJ2-1; D possibly corresponds to TRBD2 (6 bases). There are 16 residues in the CDR3. Germline values: CDR1 MNHEY, CDR2 SVGAGI. CDR3 nucleotides: TGTGCCAGCAGTCACTCGATGGAGGGCCCACAGAATGAGCGGTTCTTC. Translating gives CASSHSMEGPQNERFF.

This clonotype was recorded many times. This rearrangement joins TRBV11-1 to TRBJ2-3; maybe TRBD1 (6 bases). Germline values: CDR1 SGHAT, CDR2 FQDESV (reference sequence). The V gene lost 4 bases and the J gene lost 4 bases, with 12 bases spanning the gap. CDR3 size: 14 residues. CDR3 amino acids: CASSSRGLADTQYF. CDR3 sequence (DNA): TGTGCCAGCAGCTCCAGGGGTCTCGCAGATACGCAGTATTTT. The entire variable domain, with the rest obtained from reference TRBV11-1 and TRBJ2-3, is as follows: EAEVAQSPRYKITEKSQAVAFWCDPISGHATLYWYRQILGQGPELLVQFQDESVVDDSQLPKDRFSAERLKGVDSTLKIQPAELGDSAMYLCASSSRGLADTQYFGPGTRLTVL.